The T cell receptor (beta chain) under discussion was sequenced for a study of T cell changes during pregnancy in multiple sclerosis. Clones were read by immunoSEQ multiplex PCR, and TCRdb kept only the in-frame ones, dropping some. The top ten clones hold roughly 1.9% of a sample with tens of thousands of clones, 80% to 95% of them seen once. Per germline, CDR1 LNHDA and CDR2 SQIVND (reference sequence). The CDR3 length is 15 residues. The V gene end was trimmed by 1 base and the J gene end by 7 bases; junction bases not matched to a gene: 6. Source: CD4+ T cells from peripheral blood mononuclear cells, taken after pregnancy. The source is a female donor in good health, enrolled as a control in a pregnancy study. The chain is built from TRBV19 and TRBJ2-1; 8 bases are shared with TRBD2. CDR3 sequence reads: CASSIGRGGLNEQFF. CDR3 sequence (DNA): TGTGCCAGTAGTATAGGACGGGGGGGCCTTAATGAGCAGTTCTTC. Variable domain in full (rest from reference TRBV19 and TRBJ2-1): DGGITQSPKYLFRKEGQNVTLSCEQNLNHDAMYWYRQDPGQGLRLIYYSQIVNDFQKGDIAEGYSVSREKKESFPLTVTSAQKNPTAFYLCASSIGRGGLNEQFFGPGTRLTVL.